This T cell receptor (beta chain) comes out of a study of blood T cell repertoires in COVID-19. For the study at large: Spain, Italy and the United States supplied samples that represented acute and convalescent COVID-19. PBMCs, B-cell-depleted T cells, or T cells provided the cDNA or gDNA that made up the material.

V was clipped by 6 bases and J by 1 base, with 7 bases between them. Germline loops: CDR1 SNHLY, CDR2 FYNNEI. This CDR3 spans 14 amino acids. This table comes from immunoSEQ multiplex PCR, and its TCRdb copy is limited to in-frame clones, with some not included. The sample has around 77,000 clones; around 83% are singletons. Seattle cases were enrolled at active infection and followed longitudinally. This sequence originates from a man aged 25-45 years with COVID-19, enrolled during active disease. Specimen: peripheral blood. The gene calls are TRBV2 and TRBJ2-6, with D hard to call. The CDR3 coding sequence is TGTGCCAGCAGAGTGGAGTCTGGGGCCAACGTCCTGACTTTC. This sequence encodes CASRVESGANVLTF. Full variable domain (rest looked up from reference TRBV2 and TRBJ2-6): EPEVTQTPSHQVTQMGQEVILRCVPISNHLYFYWYRQILGQKVEFLVSFYNNEISEKSEIFDDQFSVERPDGSNFTLKIRSTKLEDSAMYFCASRVESGANVLTFGAGSRLTVL.